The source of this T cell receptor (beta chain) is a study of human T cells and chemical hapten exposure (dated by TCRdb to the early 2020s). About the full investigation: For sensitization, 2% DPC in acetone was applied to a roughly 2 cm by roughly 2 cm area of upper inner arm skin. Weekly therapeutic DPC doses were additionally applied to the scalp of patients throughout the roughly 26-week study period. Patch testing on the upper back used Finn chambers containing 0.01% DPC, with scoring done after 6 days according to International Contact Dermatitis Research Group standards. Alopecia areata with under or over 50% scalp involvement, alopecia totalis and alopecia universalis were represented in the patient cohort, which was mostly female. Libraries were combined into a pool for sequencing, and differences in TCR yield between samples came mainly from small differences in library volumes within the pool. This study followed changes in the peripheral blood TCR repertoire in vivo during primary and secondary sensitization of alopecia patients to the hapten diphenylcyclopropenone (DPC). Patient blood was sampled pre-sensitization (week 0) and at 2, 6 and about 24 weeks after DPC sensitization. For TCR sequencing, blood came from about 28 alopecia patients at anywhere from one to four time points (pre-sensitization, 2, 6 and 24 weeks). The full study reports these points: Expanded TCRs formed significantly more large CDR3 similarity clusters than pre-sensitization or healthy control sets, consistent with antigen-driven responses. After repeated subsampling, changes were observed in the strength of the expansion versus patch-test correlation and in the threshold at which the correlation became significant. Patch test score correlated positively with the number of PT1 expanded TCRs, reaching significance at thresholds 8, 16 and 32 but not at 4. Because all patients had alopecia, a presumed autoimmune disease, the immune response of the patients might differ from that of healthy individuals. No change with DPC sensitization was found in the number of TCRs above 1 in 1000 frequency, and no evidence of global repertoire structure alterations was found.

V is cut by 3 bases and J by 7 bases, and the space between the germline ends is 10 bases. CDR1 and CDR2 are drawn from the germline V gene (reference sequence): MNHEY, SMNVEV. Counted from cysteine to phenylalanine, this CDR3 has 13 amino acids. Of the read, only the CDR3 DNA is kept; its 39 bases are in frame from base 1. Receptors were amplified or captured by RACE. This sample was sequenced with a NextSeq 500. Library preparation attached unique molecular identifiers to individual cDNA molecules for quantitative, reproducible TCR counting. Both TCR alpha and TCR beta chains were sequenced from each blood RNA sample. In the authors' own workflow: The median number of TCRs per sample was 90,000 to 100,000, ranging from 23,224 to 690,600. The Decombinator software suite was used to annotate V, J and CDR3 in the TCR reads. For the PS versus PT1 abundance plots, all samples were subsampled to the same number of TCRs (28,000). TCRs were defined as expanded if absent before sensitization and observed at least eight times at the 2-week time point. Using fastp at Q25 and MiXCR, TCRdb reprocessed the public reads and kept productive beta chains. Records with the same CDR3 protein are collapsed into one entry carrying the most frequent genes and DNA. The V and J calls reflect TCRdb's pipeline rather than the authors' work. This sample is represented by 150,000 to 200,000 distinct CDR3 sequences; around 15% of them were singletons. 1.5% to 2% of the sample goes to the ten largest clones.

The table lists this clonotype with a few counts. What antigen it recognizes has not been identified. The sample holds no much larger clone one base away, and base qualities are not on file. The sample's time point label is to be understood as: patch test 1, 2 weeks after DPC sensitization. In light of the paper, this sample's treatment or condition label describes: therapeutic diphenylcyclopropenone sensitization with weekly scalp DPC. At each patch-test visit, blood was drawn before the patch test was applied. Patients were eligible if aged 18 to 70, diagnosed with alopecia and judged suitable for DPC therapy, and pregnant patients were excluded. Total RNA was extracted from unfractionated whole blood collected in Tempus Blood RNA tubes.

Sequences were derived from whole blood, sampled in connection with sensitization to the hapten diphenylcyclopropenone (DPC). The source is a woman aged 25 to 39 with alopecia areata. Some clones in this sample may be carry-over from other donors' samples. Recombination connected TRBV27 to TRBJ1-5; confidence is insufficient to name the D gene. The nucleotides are TGTGCCAGCAGTTTCCTTTCGGGACAGCCCCAGCATTTT. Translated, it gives CASSFLSGQPQHF.